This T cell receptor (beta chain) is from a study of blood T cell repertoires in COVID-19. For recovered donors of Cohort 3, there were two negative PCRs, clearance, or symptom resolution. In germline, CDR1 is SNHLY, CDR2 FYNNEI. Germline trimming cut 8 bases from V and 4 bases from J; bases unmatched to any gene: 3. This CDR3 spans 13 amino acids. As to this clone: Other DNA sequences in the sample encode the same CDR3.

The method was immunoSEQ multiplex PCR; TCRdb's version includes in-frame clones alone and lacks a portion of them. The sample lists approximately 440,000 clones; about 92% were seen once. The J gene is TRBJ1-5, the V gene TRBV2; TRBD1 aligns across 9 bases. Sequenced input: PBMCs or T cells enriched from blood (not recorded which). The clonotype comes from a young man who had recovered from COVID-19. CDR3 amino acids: CASSGQGNQPQHF. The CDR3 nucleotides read TGTGCCAGCTCCGGACAGGGGAATCAGCCCCAGCATTTT.